One sample yielded the 5 T cell receptor beta chains listed below, sequenced in a study of T cells in Graves' hyperthyroidism and ophthalmopathy. What was amplified from RNA transcripts were TCR beta CDR3 regions. The HTBI primer set served for first-round RT-PCR of the TCR CDR3. TCRdb passed the multiplex PCR reads through MiXCR, listing each CDR3 protein once. The sample has some 180,000 distinct CDR3 sequences; about a sixth are singletons. Sequenced material: blood. These receptors all come from a woman aged 45-65 years with Graves' hyperthyroidism.

V gene TRBV20-1 combines with J gene TRBJ2-5, with 7 nucleotides matching TRBD2. V trimming: 4 bases; J trimming: 4 bases; junction bases outside the gene matches: 3. Germline CDR1 and CDR2: DFQATT and SNEGSKA (reference sequence). CDR3 size: 12 residues. CDR3 nucleotide sequence: TGCAGTGCTACTAGCGGCAGAGAGACCCAGTACTTC. Translating it yields CSATSGRETQYF.

Written as DNA, the CDR3 is TGTGCCAGCAGTCTGGGGACAGGGGAGGCAGAAAAACTGTTTTTT. Translated, it gives CASSLGTGEAEKLFF. This rearrangement joins TRBV6-1 to TRBJ1-4; 10 bases match TRBD1. The CDR3 sequence is 15 residues long. The junction had 8 bases not matched to a gene; V was cut back by 5 bases and J by 8 bases. The germline gives CDR1 MNHNS, CDR2 SASEGT.

This clonotype occurred a few times. A read error is possible here, since a much larger clone lies one base away. The chain uses TRBV7-9 and TRBJ2-1; 11 positions agree with TRBD2. Germline V gives CDR1 SEHNR, CDR2 FQNEAQ (reference sequence). The CDR3 contains 14 residues. Trimming at V came to 5 bases and at J to 6 bases, leaving 3 bases not matched to a gene. CDR3 in DNA: TGTGCCAGCAGCGCGACTAGCGGGATCAATGAGCAGTTCTTC. Its protein is CASSATSGINEQFF.

This clonotype was counted between two and nine times. This rearrangement joins TRBV30 to TRBJ2-2; 10 bases agree with TRBD1. Germline CDR1 and CDR2: GTSNPN and SVGIG (reference sequence). V was pared by 5 bases and J by 8 bases, with 8 bases of the junction left unmatched. This CDR3 is 14 amino acids long. The CDR3 nucleotides read TGTGCCTGGGGTCGGACAGGGGGTATGGGGGAGCTGTTTTTT. This codes for CAWGRTGGMGELFF.

On this clonotype: A clone one base away is much larger, so this may be a read error. V and J are TRBV20-1 and TRBJ2-3, with D maybe TRBD2 (7 bases). Germline CDR1 is DFQATT and CDR2 is SNEGSKA (reference sequence). The CDR3 runs to 16 residues. Written as DNA, the CDR3 is TGCAGTGCCAAGAGATCGGGGGAGGGGGGGAGAGATAAGCAGTATTTT. It translates to CSAKRSGEGGRDKQYF.